The 24 T cell receptor beta chains presented below share a single source sample, sequenced in a study of T cell repertoires in ileal Crohn's disease (dated by TCRdb to about 2019). Library preparation used the immunoSEQ multiplex PCR assay. TCRdb carries this immuneACCESS record with in-frame sequences only. Its versions omit some clonotypes, under half of them owing to an unresolved V gene in the studies checked, with the rest unexplained. The sample contains about 8,000 clones, approximately 96% of them found a single time. The ten largest clones represent over 0.2% of the sample. Sequenced material: ileal tissue. The receptors were sampled from an adult with Crohn's disease.

The rearrangement links TRBV5-6 to TRBJ2-1; D possibly corresponds to TRBD1 (5 bases). The CDR3 covers 13 residues. With 1 base removed from V and 8 bases from J, the gap between germline ends came to 10 bases. Germline CDR1 reads SGHDT; CDR2 reads YYEEEE. The CDR3 DNA reads TGTGCCAGCAGCTTGATGGGGCCCTATGAGCAGTTCTTC. This sequence encodes CASSLMGPYEQFF.

V usage is TRBV9 and J usage is TRBJ1-2; 9 bases line up with TRBD1. Germline CDR1 and CDR2: SGDLS and YYNGEE. The CDR3 extends over 15 amino acids. The J segment lost 6 bases and the V segment lost 0 bases, leaving 6 bases of the junction unmatched. The CDR3 reads CASSVGTGGYDGYTF. The CDR3 nucleotides read TGTGCCAGCAGCGTAGGCACAGGGGGCTATGATGGCTACACCTTC.

The V call is TRBV18, the J call TRBJ2-7, with 9 nucleotides matching TRBD1. The J segment lost 0 bases and the V segment lost 2 bases, leaving 5 bases of the junction unmatched. CDR3 length equals 16 residues. The germline gives CDR1 KGHSH, CDR2 LQKENI. This CDR3 is CASSPGGDRVSYEQYV. CDR3 sequence (DNA): TGTGCCAGCTCACCAGGGGGGGACAGGGTCTCCTACGAGCAGTACGTC.

The chain combines TRBV14 with TRBJ2-7, with 9 bases matching TRBD1. V shed 4 bases and J 4 bases; nucleotides not matched to a gene: 8. There are 15 residues in the CDR3. Germline loops: CDR1 SGHDN, CDR2 FVKESK. CDR3 in DNA: TGTGCCAGCAGCCCTACAGGGGGCTGGACTTACGAGCAGTACTTC. Amino acids: CASSPTGGWTYEQYF.

Of note for this clone: Relative to the germline gene, one junction end is altered; a read error may explain this. The gene calls are TRBV30 and TRBJ2-7; no firm D call. Germline CDR1 reads GTSNPN; CDR2 reads SVGIG (reference sequence). The CDR3 sequence is 15 residues long. The CDR3 here is CAWSTHKLLSALRHF. The CDR3 DNA reads as TGTGCCTGGAGTACCCACAAACTGCTGTCAGCGCTTCGGCACTTC.

The CDR3 nucleotides read TGTGCCAGCAGCCACACCGGGACTAGCGGGGGGCAGGAGACCCAGTACTTC. This codes for CASSHTGTSGGQETQYF. V usage is TRBV7-2 and J usage is TRBJ2-5; TRBD2 matches at 15 bases. The V and J ends lost 5 bases and 5 bases, in that order; junction bases with no gene match: 9. The V gene's germline CDR1 is SGHTA and CDR2 FQGNSA. The CDR3 runs to 17 residues.

V gene TRBV29-1 combines with J gene TRBJ2-3; D might be TRBD1 (5 bases). Germline assignment: CDR1 SQVTM and CDR2 ANQGSEA. The CDR3 spans 12 residues. V lost 3 bases and J 5 bases, leaving 9 bases between the germline ends. The CDR3 loop is CSVDQGIDTQYF. The CDR3 nucleotides read TGCAGCGTTGACCAGGGCATAGATACGCAGTATTTT.

The J gene is TRBJ2-5, the V gene TRBV29-1, with D maybe TRBD2 (7 bases). The CDR3 is 13 amino acids. The V gene's germline CDR1 is SQVTM and CDR2 ANQGSEA. The V end lost 4 bases, the J end lost 5 bases, and 14 bases lay between the germline ends. In DNA, the CDR3 is TGCAGCGTTGTGGGGGGGCCATCCGAGACCCAGTACTTC. As protein: CSVVGGPSETQYF.

The rearrangement joins TRBV5-6 to TRBJ1-2; TRBD1 is a possible D gene (6 bases). CDR1 SGHDT and CDR2 YYEEEE come from the germline V gene. Trimming left V 1 base short and J 8 bases short, with 12 bases between. This CDR3 is 13 amino acids long. CDR3 bases: TGTGCCAGCAGCTTGAGGGGGATTGGGGGCTACACCTTC. Translating it yields CASSLRGIGGYTF.

This clone was observed a few times. V usage is TRBV6-6 and J usage is TRBJ1-2; D unresolved. Trimming cost V 5 bases and J 8 bases, with 15 bases left between them. This CDR3 has 13 amino acids. Germline CDR1 and CDR2: MNHNY and SVGAGI (reference sequence). CDR3 sequence (DNA): TGTGCCAGCAGTCAGCTCTCTCTGGGCGGCTACACCTTC. Protein: CASSQLSLGGYTF.

The J gene is TRBJ2-5, the V gene TRBV6-5, with D possibly TRBD1 on 7 matching bases. This CDR3 is 12 amino acids long. Trimming took off 11 bases at V and 7 bases at J, with 17 bases between the two ends. CDR1 MNHEY and CDR2 SVGAGI come from the germline V gene. The CDR3 bases are TGTGCCGTGCGGGACAGCTCGCGGACCCAGTACTTC. Translating gives CAVRDSSRTQYF.

The V call is TRBV7-2, the J call TRBJ1-3; no clear D. Germline V gives CDR1 SGHTA, CDR2 FQGNSA. V lost 3 bases to trimming and J lost 0 bases, with 18 bases between them. There are 18 residues in the CDR3. CDR3: CASSLGTRARISGNTIYF. The CDR3 nucleotides read TGTGCCAGCAGCTTGGGTACGAGGGCCCGAATCTCTGGAAACACCATATATTTT.

The V and J genes are TRBV18 and TRBJ2-7; D uncertain. Deletions cut 3 bases from V and 0 bases from J, with 12 bases between. Germline assignment: CDR1 KGHSH and CDR2 LQKENI. CDR3 length: 15 amino acids. CDR3 sequence reads: CASSPGGGNSYEQYF. For the CDR3, the DNA is TGTGCCAGCTCACCCGGCGGCGGTAACTCCTACGAGCAGTACTTC. The variable domain in full, completed from reference TRBV18 and TRBJ2-7, reads NAGVMQNPRHLVRRRGQEARLRCSPMKGHSHVYWYRQLPEEGLKFMVYLQKENIIDESGMPKERFSAEFPKEGPSILRIQQVVRGDSAAYFCASSPGGGNSYEQYFGPGTRLTVT.

The genes are TRBV27 and TRBJ1-1, with a possible D match to TRBD1 (5 bases). The germline gives CDR1 MNHEY, CDR2 SMNVEV (reference sequence). Trimming took off 3 bases at V and 3 bases at J, with 17 bases between the two ends. The CDR3 length is 16 residues. The chain's CDR3 is CASSLSSGKWHTEAFF. For the CDR3, the DNA is TGTGCCAGCAGTTTGTCCTCAGGGAAGTGGCACACTGAAGCTTTCTTT.

This chain joins TRBV4-1 and TRBJ2-7, with a weak D call TRBD1 (5 bases). Trimming stripped 0 bases from V and 1 base from J, with 10 bases between. The CDR3 is made up of 15 amino acids. The germline gives CDR1 MGHRA, CDR2 YSYEKL. CDR3 residues: CASSQDQAGSYEQYF. CDR3 coding DNA: TGCGCCAGCAGCCAAGACCAAGCAGGGTCCTACGAGCAGTACTTC.

The genes are TRBV28 and TRBJ2-5; no definite D call. The CDR3 loop spans 11 amino acids. The germline gives CDR1 MDHEN, CDR2 SYDVKM. V lost 6 bases and J 2 bases, leaving 4 bases between the germline ends. The CDR3 is CASRSQETQYF. CDR3 sequence (DNA): TGTGCCAGCAGGTCTCAAGAGACCCAGTACTTC. The full variable domain, completed using reference TRBV28 and TRBJ2-5, is DVKVTQSSRYLVKRTGEKVFLECVQDMDHENMFWYRQDPGLGLRLIYFSYDVKMKEKGDIPEGYSVSREKKERFSLILESASTNQTSMYLCASRSQETQYFGPGTRLLVL.

The chain combines TRBV27 with TRBJ1-4; 7 bases fit TRBD1. This CDR3 is 13 amino acids long. With 5 bases clipped from V and 8 bases from J, the junction kept 5 bases outside the gene matches. The germline CDR1 and CDR2 sequences are MNHEY and SMNVEV (reference sequence). Here the CDR3 DNA reads TGTGCCAGCAGTGACAGGGTAGGGGAAAAACTGTTTTTT. The encoded protein is CASSDRVGEKLFF.

J is TRBJ1-5 and V is TRBV7-8; 9 nucleotides line up with TRBD1. Germline trimming cut 2 bases from V and 11 bases from J; bases unmatched to any gene: 1. The germline V gene has CDR1 SGHVS and CDR2 FQNEAQ. The length of the CDR3 is 12 residues. The CDR3 is CASSLRDRAQHF. The CDR3 DNA follows: TGTGCCAGCAGCTTAAGGGACAGGGCCCAGCATTTT. Full variable domain (missing parts from reference TRBV7-8 and TRBJ1-5): GAGVSQSPRYKVAKRGQDVALRCDPISGHVSLFWYQQALGQGPEFLTYFQNEAQLDKSGLPSDRFFAERPEGSVSTLKIQRTQQEDSAVYLCASSLRDRAQHFGDGTRLSIL.

The chain recombines TRBV28 with TRBJ1-1, with a possible D match to TRBD1 (5 bases). The CDR3 is 15 residues long. V was clipped by 7 bases and J by 1 base, with 16 bases between them. Germline V gene sequence: CDR1 MDHEN, CDR2 SYDVKM. CDR3 loop: CASKGRVVRNTEAFF. The DNA for the CDR3 is TGTGCCAGCAAGGGGAGGGTTGTTAGGAACACTGAAGCTTTCTTT.

This clone has a single count. The chain couples TRBV11-2 to TRBJ2-3; 7 nucleotides align to TRBD1. The CDR3 loop spans 16 amino acids. Unmatched junction bases numbered 10, after V lost 5 bases and J lost 2 bases. Germline CDR1 is SGHAT and CDR2 is FQNNGV. In DNA form, the CDR3 reads TGTGCCAGCAGCCGAGTGGGACAGAGTGACACAGATACGCAGTATTTT. Its protein product is CASSRVGQSDTDTQYF.

The rearrangement links TRBV2 to TRBJ1-2; 8 bases match TRBD1. V lost 7 bases, J lost 8 bases, and 12 bases stayed unmatched. Germline loops: CDR1 SNHLY, CDR2 FYNNEI. This CDR3 has 14 residues. In nucleotides, the CDR3 is TGTGCCAGCACTGCGACAGGGGTCGGGGGAGGCTACACCTTC. Encoded protein: CASTATGVGGGYTF. Combining the CDR3 with reference TRBV2 and TRBJ1-2 gives the whole variable domain EPEVTQTPSHQVTQMGQEVILRCVPISNHLYFYWYRQILGQKVEFLVSFYNNEISEKSEIFDDQFSVERPDGSNFTLKIRSTKLEDSAMYFCASTATGVGGGYTFGSGTRLTVV.

V usage is TRBV30 and J usage is TRBJ1-4; D unclear. The CDR3 runs 13 residues. Looked up from germline, CDR1 is GTSNPN and CDR2 is SVGIG (reference sequence). V gave up 4 bases and J gave up 8 bases, with 14 bases separating them. The chain's CDR3 is CAWNGQVGEKLFF. CDR3 DNA sequence: TGTGCCTGGAACGGTCAGGTTGGCGAAAAACTGTTTTTT.

This rearrangement joins TRBV6-5 to TRBJ2-1; tentatively, D is TRBD2 (5 bases). The germline V and J ends were trimmed by 6 bases and 11 bases, with 14 bases remaining between them. Germline V gene lookup returns CDR1 MNHEY and CDR2 SVGAGI. This CDR3 region has 12 residues. The CDR3 reads CASSTSVSKQFF. The CDR3 nucleotides are TGTGCCAGCAGCACTAGTGTGTCGAAGCAGTTCTTC.

This sequence joins TRBV7-2 and TRBJ1-1, with TRBD1 as a possible D gene (6 bases). Germline V lookup: CDR1 SGHTA, CDR2 FQGNSA. There are 13 residues in the CDR3. Between the trimmed V and J ends, which lost 4 bases and 6 bases, there was a span of 12 bases. CDR3 bases: TGTGCCAGCAGCTACAGGGATCTGGCTGAAGCTTTCTTT. This gives the protein CASSYRDLAEAFF.